The present TCR beta chain was sequenced within a study of T cells after yellow fever vaccination. CDR3 length: 16 amino acids. With 2 bases removed from V and 5 bases from J, the gap between germline ends came to 15 bases. CDR1 and CDR2 (germline): KGHSH, LQKENI. In its sample, this clonotype was seen many times. Its cognate antigen is unknown. Overall study results and limits: The booster response re-showed most primary clones: more than 95% CD4, roughly 91% CD8. Clonotypes appearing in both CD4 and CD8 compartments existed, and their share was small.

TCRdb recomputed calls from the 5' RACE reads with MiXCR, one row per CDR3 protein. This table holds 250,000 to 350,000 distinct CDR3 sequences, 3.5% to 5% found once. The input for sequencing was PBMCs, taken 15 days after the yellow fever booster vaccination. This rearrangement joins TRBV18 to TRBJ1-4, with a possible D match to TRBD1 (6 bases). The sequence was collected from a man between 18 and 29 years old who received the YFV17D yellow fever vaccine. CDR3 nucleotide sequence: TGTGCCAGCTCACCAAGCAGGGTCGGGGGCAATGAAAAACTGTTTTTT. Encoded protein: CASSPSRVGGNEKLFF.